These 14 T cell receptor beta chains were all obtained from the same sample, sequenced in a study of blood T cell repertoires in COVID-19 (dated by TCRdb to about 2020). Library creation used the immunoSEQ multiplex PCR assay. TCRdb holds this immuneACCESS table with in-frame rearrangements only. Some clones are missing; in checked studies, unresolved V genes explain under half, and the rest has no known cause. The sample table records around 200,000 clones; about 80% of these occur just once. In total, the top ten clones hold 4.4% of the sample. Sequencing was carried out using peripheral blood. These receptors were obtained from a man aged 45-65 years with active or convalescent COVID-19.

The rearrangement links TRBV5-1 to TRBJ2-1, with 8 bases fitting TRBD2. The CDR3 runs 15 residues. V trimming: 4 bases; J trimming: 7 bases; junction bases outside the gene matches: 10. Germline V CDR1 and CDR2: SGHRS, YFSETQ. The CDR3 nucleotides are TGCGCCAGCAGCAGTTCCGGGACTAGTGGGAATGAGCAGTTCTTC. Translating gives CASSSSGTSGNEQFF.

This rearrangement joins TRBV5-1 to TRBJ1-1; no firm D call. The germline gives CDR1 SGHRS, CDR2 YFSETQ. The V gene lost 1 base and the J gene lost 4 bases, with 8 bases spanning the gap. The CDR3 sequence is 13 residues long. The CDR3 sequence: CASSLSQVTEAFF. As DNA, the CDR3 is TGCGCCAGCAGCTTGAGTCAGGTCACTGAAGCTTTCTTT. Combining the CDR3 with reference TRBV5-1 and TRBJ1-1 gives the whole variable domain KAGVTQTPRYLIKTRGQQVTLSCSPISGHRSVSWYQQTPGQGLQFLFEYFSETQRNKGNFPGRFSGRQFSNSRSEMNVSTLELGDSALYLCASSLSQVTEAFFGQGTRLTVV.

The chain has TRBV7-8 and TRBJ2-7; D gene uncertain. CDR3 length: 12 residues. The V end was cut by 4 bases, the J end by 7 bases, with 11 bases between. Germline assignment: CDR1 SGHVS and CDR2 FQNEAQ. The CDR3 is CASSSPFREQYF. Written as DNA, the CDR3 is TGTGCCAGCAGCTCCCCCTTTCGGGAGCAGTACTTC.

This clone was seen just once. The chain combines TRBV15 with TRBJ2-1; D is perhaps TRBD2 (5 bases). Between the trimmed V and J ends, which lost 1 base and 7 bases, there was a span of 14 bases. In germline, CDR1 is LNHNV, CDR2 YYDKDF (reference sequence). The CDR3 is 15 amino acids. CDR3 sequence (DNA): TGTGCCACCAGCAGAGCACTAGGGCAGTGGAATGAGCAGTTCTTC. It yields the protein CATSRALGQWNEQFF.

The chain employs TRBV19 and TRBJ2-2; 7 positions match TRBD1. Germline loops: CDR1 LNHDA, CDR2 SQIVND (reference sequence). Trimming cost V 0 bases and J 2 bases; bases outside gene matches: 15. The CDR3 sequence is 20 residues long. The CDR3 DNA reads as TGTGCCAGTAGTATAGATCTTCTTGACAGGGCCACCGTTAACACCGGGGAGCTGTTTTTT. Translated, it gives CASSIDLLDRATVNTGELFF.

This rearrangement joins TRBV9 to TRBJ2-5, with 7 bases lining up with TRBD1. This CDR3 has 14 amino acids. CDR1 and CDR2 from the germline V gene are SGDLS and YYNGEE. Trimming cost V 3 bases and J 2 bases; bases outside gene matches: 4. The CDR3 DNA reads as TGTGCCAGCAGCGCCTACAGGGGACAAGAGACCCAGTACTTC. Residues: CASSAYRGQETQYF.

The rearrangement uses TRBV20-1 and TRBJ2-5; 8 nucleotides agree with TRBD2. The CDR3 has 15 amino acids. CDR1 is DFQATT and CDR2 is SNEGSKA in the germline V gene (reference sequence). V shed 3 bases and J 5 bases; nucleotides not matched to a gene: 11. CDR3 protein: CSASIFGGARETQYF. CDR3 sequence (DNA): TGCAGTGCTAGTATCTTCGGGGGGGCCAGGGAGACCCAGTACTTC.

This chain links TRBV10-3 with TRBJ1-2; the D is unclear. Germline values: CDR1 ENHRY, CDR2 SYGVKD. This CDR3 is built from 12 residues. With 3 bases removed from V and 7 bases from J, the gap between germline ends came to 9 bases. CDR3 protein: CAISERSVGYTF. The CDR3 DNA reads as TGTGCCATCAGTGAACGGAGTGTTGGCTACACCTTC.

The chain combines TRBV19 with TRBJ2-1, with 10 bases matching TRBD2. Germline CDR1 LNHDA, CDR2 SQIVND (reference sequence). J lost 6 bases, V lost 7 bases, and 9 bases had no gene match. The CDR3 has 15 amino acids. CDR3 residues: CASTYSGGLFNEQFF. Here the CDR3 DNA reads TGTGCCAGTACCTATAGCGGGGGGCTCTTCAATGAGCAGTTCTTC.

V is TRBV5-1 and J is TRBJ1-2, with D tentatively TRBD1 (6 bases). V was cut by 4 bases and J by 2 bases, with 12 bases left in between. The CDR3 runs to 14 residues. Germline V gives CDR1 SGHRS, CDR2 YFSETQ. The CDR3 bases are TGCGCCAGCAGCGCTAACCAGGGGAACTATGGCTACACCTTC. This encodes CASSANQGNYGYTF.

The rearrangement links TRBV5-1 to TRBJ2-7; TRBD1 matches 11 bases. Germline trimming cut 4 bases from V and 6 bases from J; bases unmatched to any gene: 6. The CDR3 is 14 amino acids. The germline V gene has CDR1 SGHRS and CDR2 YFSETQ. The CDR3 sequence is CASSRGQGAAEQYF. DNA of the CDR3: TGCGCCAGCAGCCGCGGACAGGGGGCGGCCGAGCAGTACTTC.

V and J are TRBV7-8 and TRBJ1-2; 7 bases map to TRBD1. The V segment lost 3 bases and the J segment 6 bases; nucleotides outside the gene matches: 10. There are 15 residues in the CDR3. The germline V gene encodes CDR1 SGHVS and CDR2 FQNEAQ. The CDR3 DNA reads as TGTGCCAGCAGCTTTTCTCCAGGGGGGACGAATGGCTACACCTTC. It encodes CASSFSPGGTNGYTF.

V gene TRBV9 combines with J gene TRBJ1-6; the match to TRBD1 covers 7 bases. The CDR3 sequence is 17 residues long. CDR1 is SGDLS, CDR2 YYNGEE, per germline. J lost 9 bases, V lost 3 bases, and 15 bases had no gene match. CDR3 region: CASSGRPARGSSSPLHF. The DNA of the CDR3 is TGTGCCAGCAGCGGGCGCCCGGCCAGGGGGTCGAGTTCACCCCTCCACTTT.

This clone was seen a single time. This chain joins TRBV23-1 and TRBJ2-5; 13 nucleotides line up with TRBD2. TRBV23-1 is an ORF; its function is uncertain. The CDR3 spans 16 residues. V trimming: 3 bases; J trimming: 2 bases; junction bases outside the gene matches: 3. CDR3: CASSQLTSGRQETQYF. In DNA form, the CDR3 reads TGCGCCAGCAGTCAGCTGACTAGCGGGAGGCAAGAGACCCAGTACTTC.